This TCR beta chain was recovered during a study of shared clonotypes between healthy human individuals. Study-level points and caveats: Generation of non-shared clonotypes was less probable than generation of clonotypes shared by all four donors.

Investigators divided CD4+ cells into CD45RA+ naive and CD45RA-negative memory subsets. Regarding this clone: Antigen: not known.

Measured with immunoSEQ multiplex PCR; TCRdb has only the in-frame clones, and not every one. Counted here are a few million clones, 85% to 95% occurring once; the ten biggest clones make up over 0.12%. Trimming pared 0 bases from V and 3 bases from J, leaving 12 bases between. The germline V gene has CDR1 SGHNT and CDR2 YYREEE (reference sequence). This CDR3 is built from 16 residues. The material sequenced was naive CD4+ T cells sorted from blood. As to subset: CD45RA+ positively selected. V and J are TRBV5-4 and TRBJ1-4; possible D gene TRBD1, 5 bases. This receptor was taken from a man aged 18 to 29 in good health. DNA of the CDR3: TGTGCCAGCAGCTTGGCAGGGAAACGGGCTAATGAAAAACTGTTTTTT. It yields the protein CASSLAGKRANEKLFF.